This T cell receptor beta chain was observed in a study of blood T cell repertoires in COVID-19. This CDR3 has 16 amino acids. The germline V gene has CDR1 SNHLY and CDR2 FYNNEI. Trimming cost V 3 bases and J 1 base; bases outside gene matches: 5. Followed longitudinally, the Seattle patients had been enrolled during active infection. Profiling relied on immunoSEQ multiplex PCR, and the TCRdb table lists in-frame clones only, not all of them. The sample shows around 60,000 clones, more than 70% of them seen only once. The chain is built from TRBV2 and TRBJ2-2, with 7 bases aligning to TRBD2. Sequencing was carried out using peripheral blood. The sequence derives from a man aged 55 to 70 with COVID-19, enrolled during active disease. The CDR3 bases are TGTGCCAGCAGTGAGAGTCTAGCGGTGAACACCGGGGAGCTGTTTTTT. Protein: CASSESLAVNTGELFF. The complete variable domain, with remaining parts taken from reference TRBV2 and TRBJ2-2, reads EPEVTQTPSHQVTQMGQEVILRCVPISNHLYFYWYRQILGQKVEFLVSFYNNEISEKSEIFDDQFSVERPDGSNFTLKIRSTKLEDSAMYFCASSESLAVNTGELFFGEGSRLTVL.